This TCR beta chain was recorded in a study of post-analysis software for immune sequencing data. Germline V gene data show CDR1 as MNHEY and CDR2 as SMNVEV (reference sequence). V lost 1 base and J 5 bases, leaving 21 bases between the germline ends. This CDR3 region has 19 residues. Turning to this clonotype: Its target is not known.

Findings and limits, study-wide: In patients, TRBV5-6, TRBV5-1 and TRBV20-1 belonged to four or five TRBV segments found more frequently than in controls. Clustering by F measure revealed strong co-clustering among samples prepared together in one batch.

Presence of unique molecular identifiers characterized the TCR beta cDNA libraries. TCRdb recomputed calls from the PCR reads with MiXCR, one row per CDR3 protein. The repertoire has about 810,000 distinct CDR3 sequences, under 70% of them found once; the top ten carry approximately 4.5%. The sequence derives from a girl under 18 with multiple sclerosis. Source material: blood. This chain joins TRBV27 and TRBJ1-6; D call uncertain. The CDR3 DNA reads TGTGCCAGCAGTTTATTCGGGTTCGTCAGAAAACCCAATAATTCACCCCTCCACTTT. Translated, it gives CASSLFGFVRKPNNSPLHF.